Below are 24 T cell receptor beta chains sequenced from a single sample in a study of CD8+ T cells in alopecia areata. Once RNA had been extracted, it was reverse transcribed into cDNA to act as the sequencing template. The protocol was immunoSEQ multiplex PCR, while the TCRdb copy is restricted to in-frame clones and leaves out a portion. The sample contains about 220,000 clones, under 60% of which appear only once. Treatment described: oral pan-JAK inhibitor, 5-10 mg twice daily. Material: CD4+ T cells sorted from blood, obtained at week 4, from a patient treated with tofacitinib. The source is a human donor with alopecia areata.

The chain links TRBV5-1 to TRBJ2-5; tentatively, D is TRBD1 (6 bases). Germline loops: CDR1 SGHRS, CDR2 YFSETQ. With 4 bases removed from V and 2 bases from J, the gap between germline ends came to 21 bases. The CDR3 totals 17 residues. This chain's CDR3 is CASSGGAGRNLQETQYF. The CDR3, as DNA: TGCGCCAGCAGCGGGGGCGCAGGCAGGAATCTTCAAGAGACCCAGTACTTC.

This clone was seen only a few times. J is TRBJ2-3 and V is TRBV6-6; D unclear. The germline V and J ends were trimmed by 6 bases and 2 bases, with 6 bases remaining between them. CDR1 and CDR2 from the germline V gene are MNHNY and SVGAGI (reference sequence). This CDR3 region has 12 residues. The CDR3 is CASSAPTDTQYF. CDR3 sequence (DNA): TGTGCCAGCAGCGCCCCCACAGATACGCAGTATTTT.

The V call is TRBV29-1, the J call TRBJ1-2; 10 bases fit TRBD1. J was trimmed by 6 bases and V by 6 bases; bases with no gene match: 7. The CDR3 is made up of 13 amino acids. CDR1 is SQVTM and CDR2 is ANQGSEA in the germline V gene. The CDR3 reads CSVAGTGVHGYTF. The CDR3 coding sequence is TGCAGCGTGGCCGGGACAGGGGTTCATGGCTACACCTTC. The variable domain in full, completed from reference TRBV29-1 and TRBJ1-2, reads SAVISQKPSRDICQRGTSLTIQCQVDSQVTMMFWYRQQPGQSLTLIATANQGSEATYESGFVIDKFPISRPNLTFSTLTVSNMSPEDSSIYLCSVAGTGVHGYTFGSGTRLTVV.

The rearrangement links TRBV5-6 to TRBJ2-2; D unclear. The CDR3 has 12 residues. V lost 4 bases and J lost 7, with 8 bases in between. Per germline, CDR1 SGHDT and CDR2 YYEEEE. The CDR3 reads CASSRLVGELFF. For the CDR3, the DNA is TGTGCCAGCAGCCGACTCGTCGGGGAGCTGTTTTTT. Full variable domain (rest looked up from reference TRBV5-6 and TRBJ2-2): DAGVTQSPTHLIKTRGQQVTLRCSPKSGHDTVSWYQQALGQGPQFIFQYYEEEERQRGNFPDRFSGHQFPNYSSELNVNALLLGDSALYLCASSRLVGELFFGEGSRLTVL.

The chain uses TRBV15 and TRBJ2-2; D is ambiguous. The CDR3 consists of 16 residues. Germline CDR1 and CDR2: LNHNV and YYDKDF (reference sequence). Trimming pared 3 bases from V and 1 base from J, leaving 12 bases between. The CDR3 DNA sequence: TGTGCCACCAGCAGTAAGAGTTCCCAGAACACCGGGGAGCTGTTTTTT. Amino acids: CATSSKSSQNTGELFF. Full variable domain (remainder filled in from reference TRBV15 and TRBJ2-2): DAMVIQNPRYQVTQFGKPVTLSCSQTLNHNVMYWYQQKSSQAPKLLFHYYDKDFNNEADTPDNFQSRRPNTSFCFLDIRSPGLGDTAMYLCATSSKSSQNTGELFFGEGSRLTVL.

The CDR3 region has the DNA TGCAGCGTTGCCCCCGGGACATACCACGAGCAGTACTTC. It codes for CSVAPGTYHEQYF. The V call is TRBV29-1, the J call TRBJ2-7, with D tentatively TRBD1 (6 bases). Per the germline V gene, CDR1 is SQVTM and CDR2 is ANQGSEA. The CDR3 covers 13 residues. V gave up 4 bases and J gave up 5 bases, with 15 bases separating them.

This clone was found a few times. V gene TRBV11-2 combines with J gene TRBJ2-2, with D perhaps matching TRBD2 (5 bases). This CDR3 contains 14 residues. Germline CDR1 SGHAT, CDR2 FQNNGV. The V end was cut by 4 bases, the J end by 4 bases, with 10 bases between. The CDR3 coding sequence is TGTGCCAGCAGCTCAAGGACTTTCACCGGGGAGCTGTTTTTT. It yields the protein CASSSRTFTGELFF. The entire variable domain, with the rest obtained from reference TRBV11-2 and TRBJ2-2, is as follows: EAGVAQSPRYKIIEKRQSVAFWCNPISGHATLYWYQQILGQGPKLLIQFQNNGVVDDSQLPKDRFSAERLKGVDSTLKIQPAKLEDSAVYLCASSSRTFTGELFFGEGSRLTVL.

This clone was seen many times. This chain uses TRBV11-2 with TRBJ1-6; tentatively, D is TRBD1 (6 bases). This CDR3 is built from 16 residues. In germline, CDR1 is SGHAT, CDR2 FQNNGV. V lost 5 bases and J 5 bases, leaving 16 bases between the germline ends. The chain's CDR3 is CASSVRGTRNNSPLHF. As DNA, the CDR3 is TGTGCCAGCAGCGTGCGAGGGACAAGGAATAATTCACCCCTCCACTTT.

The chain links TRBV30 to TRBJ1-5, with 7 bases identical to TRBD1. There are 14 residues in the CDR3. With 0 bases clipped from V and 2 bases from J, the junction kept 1 base outside the gene matches. Germline V gene lookup returns CDR1 GTSNPN and CDR2 SVGIG (reference sequence). CDR3: CAWSVGTGNQPQHF. As DNA, the CDR3 is TGTGCCTGGAGTGTGGGGACAGGCAATCAGCCCCAGCATTTT.

A note on this clone: Its ends do not fully match the called genes, so a read error is possible. This sequence joins TRBV10-3 and TRBJ1-1; 8 nucleotides agree with TRBD1. This CDR3 comprises 16 residues. CDR1 and CDR2 from the germline V gene are ENHRY and SYGVKD. The CDR3 sequence is CASSSKTGVMNTEAFF. As DNA, the CDR3 is TGTGCCAGCAGTTCCAAGACAGGGGTTATGAACACTGAAGCTTTCTTT.

V is TRBV29-1 and J is TRBJ1-5; 11 bases fit TRBD1. The CDR3 spans 13 residues. Unmatched junction bases numbered 3, after V lost 5 bases and J lost 6 bases. CDR1 is SQVTM and CDR2 is ANQGSEA in the germline V gene. The CDR3 nucleotides are TGCAGCGTTACCGGGACAGGGGGTCAGCCCCAGCATTTT. It encodes CSVTGTGGQPQHF.

The V and J genes are TRBV5-6 and TRBJ1-2, with a possible D match to TRBD1 (6 bases). V was shortened by 4 bases and J by 6 bases, with 16 bases between the two germline ends. In germline, CDR1 is SGHDT, CDR2 YYEEEE. The CDR3 has 14 amino acids. CDR3 protein: CASSNRAGIHGYTF. The CDR3 coding sequence is TGTGCCAGCAGCAACAGGGCAGGGATCCATGGCTACACCTTC.

The rearrangement joins TRBV11-1 to TRBJ1-3; D ambiguous. Germline V gene data show CDR1 as SGHAT and CDR2 as FQDESV (reference sequence). This CDR3 is built from 15 residues. V lost 5 bases, J lost 2 bases, and 13 bases lay in between. CDR3 in amino acids: CASSSRGKAGNTIYF. As DNA, the CDR3 is TGTGCCAGCAGCAGCCGCGGAAAAGCTGGAAACACCATATATTTT.

CDR3 coding DNA: TGTGCCAGCAGCTTAAAGGAAAATGGCTACACCTTC. This codes for CASSLKENGYTF. This rearrangement joins TRBV7-2 to TRBJ1-2; D gene ambiguous. Trimming cost V 2 bases and J 6 bases, with 7 bases left between them. Germline V gives CDR1 SGHTA, CDR2 FQGNSA. The CDR3 sequence is 12 residues long.

V usage is TRBV6-1 and J usage is TRBJ2-1; a possible D gene is TRBD1 (6 bases). The CDR3 sequence is 14 residues long. Between the trimmed V and J ends, which lost 10 bases and 4 bases, there was a span of 17 bases. Germline lookup yields CDR1 MNHNS and CDR2 SASEGT. CDR3 sequence (DNA): TGTGCCACACAGGGAATGAACAAGTACAATGAGCAGTTCTTC. Translated: CATQGMNKYNEQFF.

The chain recombines TRBV29-1 with TRBJ2-7; the D gene is possibly TRBD2 (6 bases). Germline V gives CDR1 SQVTM, CDR2 ANQGSEA. The CDR3 spans 13 residues. The ends were cut back, 3 bases at V and 7 bases at J, with 16 bases in the middle. The CDR3 nucleotides are TGCAGCGTTGAGCGGGACGGAAGGGTGGAGCAGTACTTC. It yields the protein CSVERDGRVEQYF.

The rearrangement links TRBV28 to TRBJ2-7; TRBD1 matches at 7 bases. J was trimmed by 7 bases and V by 6 bases; bases with no gene match: 12. The CDR3 has 14 residues. CDR1 and CDR2 from the germline V gene are MDHEN and SYDVKM. This chain's CDR3 is CASRTGTALGEQYF. DNA for the CDR3: TGTGCCAGCAGAACAGGGACAGCCCTTGGAGAGCAGTACTTC.

The V gene is TRBV27, the J gene TRBJ2-7; 8 positions agree with TRBD1. Looked up from germline, CDR1 is MNHEY and CDR2 is SMNVEV (reference sequence). The length of the CDR3 is 14 residues. J lost 2 bases, V lost 5 bases, and 5 bases had no gene match. As DNA, the CDR3 is TGTGCCAGCAGTGGACAGGGTTTTCCCTACGAGCAGTACTTC. Translating gives CASSGQGFPYEQYF.

Turning to this clone: Other DNA sequences from this sample encode an identical CDR3 as well. The J gene is TRBJ2-3, the V gene TRBV29-1, with TRBD2 as a possible D gene (5 bases). The CDR3 length is 11 residues. From germline, CDR1 is SQVTM and CDR2 ANQGSEA. V lost 4 bases and J lost 4, with 6 bases in between. The CDR3, as DNA: TGCAGCGTTGGGGAGTCAGATACGCAGTATTTT. Amino acids: CSVGESDTQYF.

V gene TRBV5-6 combines with J gene TRBJ1-1; the D is unclear. CDR1 SGHDT and CDR2 YYEEEE come from the germline V gene. The CDR3 is 15 residues long. Trimming stripped 1 base from V and 3 bases from J, with 13 bases between. CDR3 DNA: TGTGCCAGCAGCTTGTGGGGTTTATTGTACACTGAAGCTTTCTTT. It yields the protein CASSLWGLLYTEAFF.

The chain carries TRBV5-1 and TRBJ2-1; D is uncertain. Germline V gives CDR1 SGHRS, CDR2 YFSETQ. The CDR3 loop spans 11 amino acids. Trimming cost V 4 bases and J 3 bases, with 2 bases left between them. The CDR3 loop is CASSLYNEQFF. CDR3 bases: TGCGCCAGCAGCCTCTACAATGAGCAGTTCTTC.

The V and J genes are TRBV15 and TRBJ1-1, with 8 nucleotides matching TRBD1. Per the germline V gene, CDR1 is LNHNV and CDR2 is YYDKDF (reference sequence). V trimming: 1 base; J trimming: 1 base; junction bases outside the gene matches: 5. CDR3 length equals 16 residues. CDR3 bases: TGTGCCACCAGCAGAGTGGTTGGGACAGGGAACACTGAAGCTTTCTTT. Translation: CATSRVVGTGNTEAFF.

The chain carries TRBV29-1 and TRBJ1-5, with TRBD1 matching 7 bases. The germline gives CDR1 SQVTM, CDR2 ANQGSEA. V lost 7 bases and J lost 11; bases outside the gene matches: 17. The CDR3 totals 14 residues. The CDR3 spells CSAQTGAPELAQHF. DNA of the CDR3: TGCAGCGCACAAACAGGGGCCCCAGAGTTGGCCCAGCATTTT.

This clone occurred a few times. Other nucleotide sequences from this sample produce the same CDR3. The chain employs TRBV30 and TRBJ2-3; D call uncertain. Germline V gives CDR1 GTSNPN, CDR2 SVGIG (reference sequence). The CDR3 runs 11 residues. V was trimmed by 0 bases and J by 4 bases, leaving 2 bases between them. The CDR3 is CAWSVPDTQYF. CDR3 nucleotides: TGTGCCTGGAGTGTACCAGATACGCAGTATTTT.